This T cell receptor (beta chain) came from a study of a mutant IDH1 vaccine in newly diagnosed glioma. The germline V gene has CDR1 SGHTA and CDR2 FQGTGA. V shed 4 bases, J shed 5 bases, and the junction held 6 bases outside the gene matches. CDR3 length equals 15 residues. Documented time point: baseline, week 1 (first vaccination visit). Treatment noted: pre-vaccination baseline after standard-of-care therapy. Each of the donors came in with new WHO grade 3 or 4 astrocytomas that were IDH1-mutant and ATRX-lost. TCRdb's copy holds only in-frame clones and misses some; the assay was immunoSEQ multiplex PCR. Of tens of thousands of clones detected, 80% to 90% appear once; the ten largest clones hold nearly 20%.

This rearrangement joins TRBV7-3 to TRBJ2-3; 10 bases match TRBD2. This sample comprised PBMCs, obtained from a glioma patient treated with radiotherapy, temozolomide or both. This sequence was found in a man aged 18-30 years with glioma. The CDR3 DNA reads as TGTGCCAGCAGCTCCCTAGCGGGAGCGATAGATACGCAGTATTTT. Amino acids: CASSSLAGAIDTQYF.